This entry is about one T cell receptor (beta chain). The read comes to an end 3 residues before the CDR3 does, leaving the germline J gene to fill in the end. These data are taken from a study of T cell clonality in common variable immunodeficiency. Sequencing used immunoSEQ multiplex PCR; TCRdb keeps in-frame clones, though not all of them. In total the sample includes about 59,000 clones, none of them seen once. Deletions cut 0 bases from V and 2 bases from J, with 10 bases between. This CDR3 contains 14 residues. Germline values: CDR1 DFQATT, CDR2 SNEGSKA (reference sequence). This sequence was found in a person aged 18-69 years in good health. This chain joins TRBV20-1 and TRBJ1-2; D is possibly TRBD1 (5 bases). Sequencing was carried out using peripheral blood mononuclear cells. CDR3 DNA (partial): TGCAGTGCTAGAGATTGGGGGGACAACTATGGC. It is translated as CSARDWGDNYG. The full-length CDR3 reads as CSARDWGDNYGYTF.